This T cell receptor (beta chain) stems from a study of cytomegalovirus exposure and HLA in healthy donors. From germline, CDR1 is GTSNPN and CDR2 SVGIG (reference sequence). This CDR3 comprises 15 residues. V trimming: 8 bases; J trimming: 0 bases; junction bases outside the gene matches: 9. Vbeta (60) and Jbeta (13) primers were used in the PCR. The assay was immunoSEQ multiplex PCR, and TCRdb's table has in-frame clones only and misses some. The data show over 50,000 clones, around 75% seen once. Study-wide results and limits: Sequence variants that were highly shared formed a cluster that was likely a sequencing artifact. Later work found that TCR association rates differed between HLA loci; DRB1 had the most and HLA-C the fewest. HLA-A and HLA-B allele assignments for most subjects were reportedly predicted accurately using TCR beta sequences. What a later analysis reportedly showed was that an Asian-associated ancestry cluster had fewer N-insertions than the roughly 670-donor mean.

Points on this clone: Antigen specificity is unknown.

Specimen: PBMCs. This TCR was recovered from a man between 50 and 59 years old in good health and CMV-seropositive. The V call is TRBV30, the J call TRBJ2-3, with 9 bases that match TRBD2. The CDR3 loop reads CARRGAGGSTDTQYF. In DNA, the CDR3 is TGTGCCCGACGTGGCGCGGGAGGGAGCACAGATACGCAGTATTTT.